The text below deals with one T cell receptor beta chain. Its specificity is not known. These data belong to a study of blood T cells in healthy people across ages. Study-wide points: As age increased, TCR beta diversity per million T cells fell in a roughly linear fashion. It was the long-lived donors that had more naive CD4+ cells and higher diversity than aged donors.

This CDR3 contains 20 residues. Germline V gene data show CDR1 as LGHNA and CDR2 as YSLEER. The ends lost 2 bases at V and 6 bases at J; junction bases unmatched: 22. Isolation yielded PBMCs, at least 6 million per sample, in every case. A second about 7 to 12 cycle PCR used barcoded and J-beta primers. One entry per CDR3 protein, called by TCRdb with MiXCR from the 5' RACE reads. The sample lists around 1,000,000 distinct CDR3 sequences, around two fifths occurring once. This clonotype originated in a man aged 18 to 29 in good health. The chain combines TRBV4-3 with TRBJ2-3, with 8 nucleotides matching TRBD2. The sample comprised blood. CDR3 DNA sequence: TGCGCCAGCAGCCAAAGGTATCCGGCGGGATCGAGACTAGCGTCGGATACGCAGTATTTT. Its protein product is CASSQRYPAGSRLASDTQYF.